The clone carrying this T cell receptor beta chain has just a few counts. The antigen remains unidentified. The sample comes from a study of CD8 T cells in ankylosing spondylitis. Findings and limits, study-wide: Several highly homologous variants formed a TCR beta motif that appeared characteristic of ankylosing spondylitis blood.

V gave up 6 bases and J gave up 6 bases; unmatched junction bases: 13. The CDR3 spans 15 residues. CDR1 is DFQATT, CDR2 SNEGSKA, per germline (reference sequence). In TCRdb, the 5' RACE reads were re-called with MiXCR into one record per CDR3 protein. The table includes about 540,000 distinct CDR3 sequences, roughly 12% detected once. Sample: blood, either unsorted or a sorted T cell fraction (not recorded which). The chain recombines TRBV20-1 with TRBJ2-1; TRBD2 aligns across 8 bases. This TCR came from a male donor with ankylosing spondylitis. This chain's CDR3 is CSATKLAAPGNEQFF. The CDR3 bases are TGCAGTGCCACTAAACTAGCGGCCCCCGGCAATGAGCAGTTCTTC.